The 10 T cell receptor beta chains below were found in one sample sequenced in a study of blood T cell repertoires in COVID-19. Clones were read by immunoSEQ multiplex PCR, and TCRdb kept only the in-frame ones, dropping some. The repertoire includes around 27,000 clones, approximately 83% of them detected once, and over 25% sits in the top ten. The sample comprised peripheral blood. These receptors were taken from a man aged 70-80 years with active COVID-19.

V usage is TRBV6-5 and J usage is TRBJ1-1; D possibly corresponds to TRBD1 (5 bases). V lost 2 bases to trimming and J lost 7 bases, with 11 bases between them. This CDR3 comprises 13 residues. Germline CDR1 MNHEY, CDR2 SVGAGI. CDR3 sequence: CASSYATADEAFF. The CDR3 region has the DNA TGTGCCAGCAGTTACGCGACAGCTGATGAAGCTTTCTTT.

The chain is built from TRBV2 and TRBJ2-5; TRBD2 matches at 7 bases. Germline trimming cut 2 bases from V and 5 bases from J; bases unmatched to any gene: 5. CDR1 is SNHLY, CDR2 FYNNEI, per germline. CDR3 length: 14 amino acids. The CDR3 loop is CASSERAGGETQYF. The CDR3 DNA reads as TGTGCCAGCAGTGAAAGGGCCGGGGGGGAGACCCAGTACTTC.

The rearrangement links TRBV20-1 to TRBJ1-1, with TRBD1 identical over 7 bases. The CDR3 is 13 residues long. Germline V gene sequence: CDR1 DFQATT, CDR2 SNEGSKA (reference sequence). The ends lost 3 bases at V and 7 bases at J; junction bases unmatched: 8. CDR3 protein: CSASPTGSFEAFF. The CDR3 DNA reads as TGCAGTGCTAGTCCGACAGGGTCCTTTGAAGCTTTCTTT.

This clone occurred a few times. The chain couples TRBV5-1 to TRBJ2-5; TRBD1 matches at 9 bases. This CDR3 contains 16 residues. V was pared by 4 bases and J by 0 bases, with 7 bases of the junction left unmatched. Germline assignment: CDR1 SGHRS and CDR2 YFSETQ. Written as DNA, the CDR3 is TGCGCCAGCAGCCCCGGGACAGGGAGTGACCAAGAGACCCAGTACTTC. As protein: CASSPGTGSDQETQYF.

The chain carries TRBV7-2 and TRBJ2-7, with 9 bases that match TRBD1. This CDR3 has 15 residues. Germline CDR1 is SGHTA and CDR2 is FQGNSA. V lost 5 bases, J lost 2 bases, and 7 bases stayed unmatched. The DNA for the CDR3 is TGTGCCAGCAGCCTTTCTGGACAGGGGACCTACGAGCAGTACTTC. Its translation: CASSLSGQGTYEQYF.

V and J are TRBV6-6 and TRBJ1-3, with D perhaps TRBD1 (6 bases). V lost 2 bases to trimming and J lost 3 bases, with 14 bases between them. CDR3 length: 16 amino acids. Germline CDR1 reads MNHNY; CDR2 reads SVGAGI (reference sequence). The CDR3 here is CASSYTSGGGGNTIYF. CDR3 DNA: TGTGCCAGCAGTTACACGTCGGGGGGCGGTGGAAACACCATATATTTT.

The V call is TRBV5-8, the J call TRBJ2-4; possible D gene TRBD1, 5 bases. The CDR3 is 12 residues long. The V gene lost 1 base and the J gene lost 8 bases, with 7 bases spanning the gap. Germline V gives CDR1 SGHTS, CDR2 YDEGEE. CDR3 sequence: CASSLFRDIQYF. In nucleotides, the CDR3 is TGTGCCAGCAGCTTGTTCAGGGACATTCAGTACTTC.

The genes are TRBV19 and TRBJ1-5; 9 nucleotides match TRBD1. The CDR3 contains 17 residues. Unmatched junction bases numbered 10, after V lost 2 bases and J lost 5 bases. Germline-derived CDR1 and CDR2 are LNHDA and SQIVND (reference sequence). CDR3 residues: CASSISTGTGRDQPQHF. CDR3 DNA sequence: TGTGCCAGTAGTATATCAACGGGGACAGGGCGGGATCAGCCCCAGCATTTT.

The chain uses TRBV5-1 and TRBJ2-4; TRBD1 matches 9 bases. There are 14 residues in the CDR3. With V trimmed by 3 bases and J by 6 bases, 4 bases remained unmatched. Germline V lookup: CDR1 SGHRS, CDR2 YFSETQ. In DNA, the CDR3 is TGCGCCAGCAGCTCCCAGACAGGGGGAAACATTCAGTACTTC. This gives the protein CASSSQTGGNIQYF.

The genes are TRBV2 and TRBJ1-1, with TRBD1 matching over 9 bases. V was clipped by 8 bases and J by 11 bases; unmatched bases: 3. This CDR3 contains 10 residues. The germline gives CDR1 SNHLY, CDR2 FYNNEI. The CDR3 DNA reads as TGTGCCAGCCGGGACAGGGTTGCTTTCTTT. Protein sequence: CASRDRVAFF. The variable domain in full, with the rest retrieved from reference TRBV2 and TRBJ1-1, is EPEVTQTPSHQVTQMGQEVILRCVPISNHLYFYWYRQILGQKVEFLVSFYNNEISEKSEIFDDQFSVERPDGSNFTLKIRSTKLEDSAMYFCASRDRVAFFGQGTRLTVV.